The source of this T cell receptor (beta chain) is a study of cytomegalovirus exposure and HLA in healthy donors. This clone was observed once. The PCR employed 60 Vbeta primers together with 13 Jbeta primers. Generated by immunoSEQ multiplex PCR, the TCRdb table keeps only in-frame clones and is missing some. The table has approximately 150,000 clones, approximately 80% seen once. Germline-derived CDR1 and CDR2 are ENHRY and SYGVKD. This CDR3 is 14 amino acids long. J is TRBJ2-5 and V is TRBV10-3; TRBD1 is a possible D gene (5 bases). The J call may be incorrect, as the DNA end agrees better with TRBJ2-7. The receptor's source is a man under 40 in good health and CMV-seropositive. Material for sequencing was PBMCs. CDR3 coding DNA: TGTGCCATCAGTGAACAACAGGTAGCCTACGAGCAGTACTTC. Amino acid sequence: CAISEQQVAYEQYF.